This is a list of T cell receptor beta chains from one sample in a study. One entry per CDR3 protein, called by TCRdb with MiXCR from the 5' RACE reads. The sample gives 30,000 to 40,000 distinct CDR3 sequences, roughly 26% of which show up once; around 3.5% is in the top ten. Sequenced: naive CD4+ T cells sorted from a lymph node. The receptor source for this set is a female donor with breast cancer. Each CDR3 is given with its conserved first and last residue. The order of the fields is V gene, J gene, clone size, CDR3 length, D gene, CDR3 protein, CDR3 DNA. D genes are given only for firm matches. Only part of the rows carry a size: once, few, many, or a class if the clone is expanded.

V gene: TRBV29-1
J gene: TRBJ2-1
clone size: medium-sized
CDR3 length: 12
D gene: -
CDR3 protein: CSVGEAPNEQFF
CDR3 DNA: TGCAGCGTTGGGGAGGCCCCCAATGAGCAGTTCTTC

V gene: TRBV5-1
J gene: TRBJ2-2
clone size: few
CDR3 length: 15
D gene: -
CDR3 protein: CASVSTPQGSGELFF
CDR3 DNA: TGCGCCAGCGTCTCCACCCCACAGGGATCCGGGGAGCTGTTTTTT

V gene: TRBV6-1
J gene: TRBJ1-6
clone size: -
CDR3 length: 14
D gene: -
CDR3 protein: CASSSTATNSPLHF
CDR3 DNA: TGTGCCAGCAGTTCCACGGCAACTAATTCACCCCTCCACTTT

V gene: TRBV24-1
J gene: TRBJ2-5
clone size: few
CDR3 length: 14
D gene: -
CDR3 protein: CATSDSAGQETQYF
CDR3 DNA: TGTGCCACCAGTGATTCCGCCGGTCAAGAGACCCAGTACTTC

V gene: TRBV15
J gene: TRBJ1-2
clone size: few
CDR3 length: 13
D gene: TRBD1
CDR3 protein: CATSSGQGYGYTF
CDR3 DNA: TGTGCCACCAGCAGTGGACAGGGGTATGGCTACACCTTC

V gene: TRBV4-2
J gene: TRBJ2-3
clone size: -
CDR3 length: 13
D gene: -
CDR3 protein: CASSQLFTDTQYF
CDR3 DNA: TGTGCCAGCAGCCAACTGTTTACAGATACGCAGTATTTT

V gene: TRBV6-1
J gene: TRBJ2-5
clone size: few
CDR3 length: 14
D gene: TRBD2
CDR3 protein: CASKSGRASETQYF
CDR3 DNA: TGTGCCAGCAAGAGCGGGAGGGCCTCTGAGACCCAGTACTTC

V gene: TRBV5-1
J gene: TRBJ2-1
clone size: few
CDR3 length: 12
D gene: -
CDR3 protein: CASSLDFHEQFF
CDR3 DNA: TGCGCCAGCAGCTTGGATTTTCATGAGCAGTTCTTC

V gene: TRBV6-2/TRBV6-3
J gene: TRBJ2-7
clone size: -
CDR3 length: 13
D gene: -
CDR3 protein: CASSDPDKAEQYF
CDR3 DNA: TGTGCCAGCAGCGACCCGGATAAGGCCGAGCAGTACTTC

V gene: TRBV5-1
J gene: TRBJ2-2
clone size: -
CDR3 length: 13
D gene: -
CDR3 protein: CASSFPEVGELFF
CDR3 DNA: TGCGCCAGCAGCTTCCCGGAGGTCGGGGAGCTGTTTTTT

V gene: TRBV15
J gene: TRBJ1-4
clone size: few
CDR3 length: 17
D gene: -
CDR3 protein: CATSRGEDSATNEKLFF
CDR3 DNA: TGTGCCACCAGCAGAGGGGAAGACAGTGCAACTAATGAAAAACTGTTTTTT

V gene: TRBV4-1
J gene: TRBJ2-7
clone size: few
CDR3 length: 15
D gene: -
CDR3 protein: CASSQVMGRVDEQYF
CDR3 DNA: TGCGCCAGCAGCCAAGTCATGGGCAGGGTAGACGAGCAGTACTTC

V gene: TRBV10-3
J gene: TRBJ1-1
clone size: medium-sized
CDR3 length: 13
D gene: -
CDR3 protein: CAISESAQSRAFF
CDR3 DNA: TGTGCCATCAGTGAGTCGGCACAAAGTAGAGCTTTCTTT

V gene: TRBV5-5
J gene: TRBJ2-3
clone size: few
CDR3 length: 15
D gene: -
CDR3 protein: CASSLVERSTDTQYF
CDR3 DNA: TGTGCCAGCAGCTTGGTAGAGCGGAGCACAGATACGCAGTATTTT

V gene: TRBV11-3
J gene: TRBJ2-7
clone size: -
CDR3 length: 13
D gene: TRBD2
CDR3 protein: CASSFGGSYEQYF
CDR3 DNA: TGTGCCAGCAGCTTTGGCGGGAGCTACGAGCAGTACTTC

V gene: TRBV7-2
J gene: TRBJ2-2
clone size: few
CDR3 length: 12
D gene: -
CDR3 protein: CASSPLTGELFF
CDR3 DNA: TGTGCCAGCAGCCCCCTAACCGGGGAGCTGTTTTTT

V gene: TRBV9
J gene: TRBJ2-2
clone size: many
CDR3 length: 12
D gene: -
CDR3 protein: CASRDFSGELFF
CDR3 DNA: TGTGCCAGCAGAGATTTTAGCGGGGAGCTGTTTTTT

V gene: TRBV2
J gene: TRBJ2-4
clone size: -
CDR3 length: 15
D gene: TRBD1
CDR3 protein: CARRGQGVSKNIQYF
CDR3 DNA: TGTGCCAGGAGGGGACAGGGGGTTTCCAAAAACATTCAGTACTTC

V gene: TRBV20-1
J gene: TRBJ2-7
clone size: few
CDR3 length: 11
D gene: -
CDR3 protein: CSARGVYEQYF
CDR3 DNA: TGCAGTGCTAGGGGGGTATACGAGCAGTACTTC

V gene: TRBV9
J gene: TRBJ2-3
clone size: -
CDR3 length: 13
D gene: -
CDR3 protein: CASSPDVPDTQYF
CDR3 DNA: TGTGCCAGCAGCCCAGATGTCCCAGATACGCAGTATTTT

V gene: TRBV30
J gene: TRBJ2-1
clone size: few
CDR3 length: 12
D gene: -
CDR3 protein: CAWSVLSYEQFF
CDR3 DNA: TGTGCCTGGAGTGTACTTTCCTATGAGCAGTTCTTC

V gene: TRBV20-1
J gene: TRBJ2-3
clone size: -
CDR3 length: 13
D gene: -
CDR3 protein: CSVWGRGTDTQYF
CDR3 DNA: TGCAGTGTCTGGGGCCGTGGCACAGATACGCAGTATTTT

V gene: TRBV28
J gene: TRBJ2-7
clone size: -
CDR3 length: 14
D gene: TRBD1
CDR3 protein: CASKPGQNFYEQYF
CDR3 DNA: TGTGCCAGCAAACCGGGACAGAATTTCTACGAGCAGTACTTC

V gene: TRBV16
J gene: TRBJ1-1
clone size: few
CDR3 length: 12
D gene: TRBD1
CDR3 protein: CASSGRQGQAFF
CDR3 DNA: TGTGCCAGCAGCGGCCGACAGGGACAAGCTTTCTTT

V gene: TRBV20-1
J gene: TRBJ2-4
clone size: many
CDR3 length: 14
D gene: -
CDR3 protein: CSARVGGGENIQYF
CDR3 DNA: TGCAGTGCTAGAGTGGGAGGGGGGGAAAACATTCAGTACTTC

V gene: TRBV4-1
J gene: TRBJ2-3
clone size: -
CDR3 length: 16
D gene: TRBD2
CDR3 protein: CASSQAAGGNTDTQYF
CDR3 DNA: TGCGCCAGCAGCCAAGCGGCGGGAGGGAACACAGATACGCAGTATTTT